The text below deals with one T cell receptor (beta chain). Antigen unknown. These data originate in a study of blood T cells in healthy people across ages. Study observations and caveats: Age showed a roughly linear inverse relationship with TCR beta diversity per million T cells.

The use of a sample-barcoded 5' primer and a J-beta primer mix characterized a second PCR of roughly 7 to 12 cycles. The authors tagged each cDNA molecule using a template-switch adaptor with 12 random nucleotides. TCRdb itself ran the 5' RACE reads through MiXCR, one entry per CDR3 protein. The table lists some 760,000 distinct CDR3 sequences, just under 25% of them singletons. The data also belong to a second study, concerning T cells of mothers and their children. Turning to that study: Using roughly 1.4 ug per 15 ul, all extracted RNA underwent cDNA synthesis. About 3.1 million TCR beta reads per child versus over 9 million per mother.

The TCR sequence derives from a boy aged 5 to 17 in good health. The material sequenced was blood.

CDR3 protein: CASSPLFGAGAREKLFF. The CDR3 DNA reads as TGTGCCAGCTCACCACTCTTCGGGGCCGGGGCTAGGGAAAAACTGTTTTTT. This chain uses TRBV18 with TRBJ1-4; tentative D call: TRBD1 (5 bases). Trimming took 1 base from V and 8 from J, leaving 20 bases between them. The CDR3 spans 17 residues. Germline CDR1 KGHSH, CDR2 LQKENI.